The rows below give T cell receptor beta chains drawn from one sample of a study of cytomegalovirus exposure and HLA in healthy donors. The assay was immunoSEQ multiplex PCR, and TCRdb's table has in-frame clones only and misses some. This table holds some 120,000 clones, 80% found once. Sequenced: PBMCs. The receptor source for this set is a man aged 25 to 45 in good health and CMV-seronegative. Both conserved end residues are part of each CDR3. The D gene is left open where the match is weak. Size is omitted from some rows. Given values are once, few, many or a class for expanded clones.

.,TRBV29-1,TRBD2,TRBJ2-5,CSVEDPGTSGRETQYF,TGCAGCGTTGAAGACCCCGGGACTAGCGGGAGAGAGACCCAGTACTTC
once,TRBV2,.,TRBJ2-1,CASSPTPYNEQFF,TGTGCCAGCAGTCCGACACCCTACAATGAGCAGTTCTTC
.,TRBV4-1,TRBD1,TRBJ1-4,CASSPGTGGLSEKLFF,TGCGCCAGCAGCCCCGGGACAGGGGGCTTGAGTGAAAAACTGTTTTTT
few,TRBV6-5,.,TRBJ2-2,CASSYWHTSPGELFF,TGTGCCAGCAGTTACTGGCATACTAGCCCCGGGGAGCTGTTTTTT
.,TRBV30,.,TRBJ2-3,CAWSVLAATQYF,TGTGCCTGGAGTGTACTTGCTGCTACGCAGTATTTT
few,TRBV7-9,.,TRBJ2-7,CSSSLGAYEQYF,TGTTCCAGCAGCTTAGGCGCCTACGAGCAGTACTTC
.,TRBV7-2,.,TRBJ1-6,CASSPRDRGNSPLHF,TGTGCCAGCAGCCCCCGCGACCGCGGTAATTCACCCCTCCACTTT
.,TRBV6-6,TRBD1,TRBJ1-2,CASSYSKVGQIYGYTF,TGTGCCAGCAGTTACTCGAAGGTGGGACAGATCTATGGCTACACCTTC
.,TRBV7-2,.,TRBJ2-7,CASSPFVARHEQYF,TGTGCCAGCAGCCCCTTTGTTGCGCGCCACGAGCAGTACTTC
few,TRBV9,.,TRBJ2-1,CASATLGSPFNEQFF,TGTGCCAGCGCTACTCTAGGCTCGCCTTTTAATGAGCAGTTCTTC
few,TRBV5-4,TRBD1,TRBJ1-2,CASSLGGAGGVDGYTF,TGTGCCAGCAGCTTAGGGGGGGCAGGGGGCGTAGATGGCTACACCTTC
few,TRBV15,.,TRBJ2-7,CATSRDGGASSYEQYF,TGTGCCACCAGCAGAGATGGGGGGGCGTCTTCCTACGAGCAGTACTTC
.,TRBV6-5,.,TRBJ2-1,CASSRGQSSYNEQFF,TGTGCCAGCAGCCGAGGACAGAGCTCCTACAATGAGCAGTTCTTC
.,TRBV4-2,TRBD2,TRBJ2-3,CASSQEGVTAGGRTDTQYF,TGTGCCAGCAGCCAAGAAGGTGTTACGGCGGGAGGACGCACAGATACGCAGTATTTT
.,TRBV5-6,.,TRBJ1-1,CASSLSFRGDTEAFF,TGTGCCAGCAGCTTGAGTTTCAGGGGTGACACTGAAGCTTTCTTT
.,TRBV7-3,TRBD2,TRBJ2-5,CASSLSGGTLAGKETQYF,TGTGCCAGCAGCTTAAGCGGGGGGACACTAGCGGGAAAGGAGACCCAGTACTTC
once,TRBV7-3,TRBD1,TRBJ2-1,CASSPVRGHYNEQFF,TGTGCCAGCAGCCCAGTAAGGGGGCACTACAATGAGCAGTTCTTC
few,TRBV5-1,TRBD2,TRBJ2-7,CASSFLAGAAEQYF,TGCGCCAGCAGCTTCTTAGCGGGGGCGGCCGAGCAGTACTTC
.,TRBV5-1,TRBD1,TRBJ2-7,CASSSTGYRDEQYF,TGCGCCAGCAGCTCGACAGGGTATCGGGACGAGCAGTACTTC
.,TRBV5-4,.,TRBJ1-1,CASSQDSRNTEAFF,TGTGCCAGCAGCCAGGACAGTAGGAACACTGAAGCTTTCTTT
.,TRBV4-3,TRBD1,TRBJ1-2,CASSQVGQGAFGYTF,TGCGCCAGCAGCCAAGTGGGACAGGGGGCGTTCGGCTACACCTTC
.,TRBV5-4,TRBD2,TRBJ2-1,CASSPPPSGGDYNEQFF,TGTGCCAGCAGCCCGCCCCCTAGCGGAGGGGACTACAATGAGCAGTTCTTC
.,TRBV28,TRBD1,TRBJ2-7,CASRRQGVGEQYF,TGTGCCAGCAGAAGACAGGGGGTGGGCGAGCAGTACTTC
.,TRBV4-3,.,TRBJ1-6,CASSQDFRGYSPLHF,TGCGCCAGCAGCCAAGATTTCAGGGGATATTCACCCCTCCACTTT
few,TRBV2,TRBD2,TRBJ2-5,CASSEQLGGGETQYF,TGTGCCAGCAGTGAGCAACTAGGCGGGGGAGAGACCCAGTACTTC
.,TRBV6-1,TRBD1,TRBJ2-7,CASSEAGTGGYEQYF,TGTGCCAGCAGTGAAGCCGGGACAGGGGGCTACGAGCAGTACTTC
.,TRBV11-2,TRBD1,TRBJ1-6,CASSWDRSSSPLHF,TGTGCCAGCAGCTGGGACAGGAGTAGTTCACCCCTCCACTTT
.,TRBV18,TRBD2,TRBJ2-5,CASSRTGGLYQETQYF,TGTGCCAGCTCACGCACGGGGGGGTTGTACCAAGAGACCCAGTACTTC
.,TRBV27,.,TRBJ2-1,CATLPMRAAYNEQFF,TGTGCCACCCTCCCGATGAGGGCTGCCTACAATGAGCAGTTCTTC
.,TRBV7-2,TRBD2,TRBJ2-1,CASSPRLAASNEQFF,TGTGCCAGCAGCCCCCGACTAGCGGCGTCCAATGAGCAGTTCTTC
.,TRBV4-1,TRBD1,TRBJ1-2,CASSQGNRGYDGYTF,TGCGCCAGCAGCCAAGGGAACAGGGGGTATGATGGCTACACCTTC
.,TRBV27,TRBD1,TRBJ1-1,CASSSRTGGAAEAFF,TGTGCCAGCAGTTCTCGGACAGGGGGGGCCGCTGAAGCTTTCTTT
.,TRBV7-2,TRBD1,TRBJ1-1,CASSFRDRGSEAFF,TGTGCCAGCAGCTTCCGGGACAGAGGGTCTGAAGCTTTCTTT
few,TRBV6-6,.,TRBJ1-2,CASKQGGYGYTF,TGTGCCAGCAAACAGGGTGGCTATGGCTACACCTTC
few,TRBV11-2,.,TRBJ2-2,CASSPTGPGELFF,TGTGCCAGCAGTCCTACGGGTCCCGGGGAGCTGTTTTTT
.,TRBV6-6,.,TRBJ2-7,CASKGAYEQYF,TGTGCCAGCAAGGGGGCCTACGAGCAGTACTTC
.,TRBV28,TRBD1,TRBJ2-6,CASSLDSTGHSGANVLTF,TGTGCCAGCAGTTTAGATTCGACAGGGCACTCGGGGGCCAACGTCCTGACTTTC
.,TRBV5-5,TRBD2,TRBJ2-7,CASSLVPTGGSYEQYF,TGTGCCAGCAGCTTGGTCCCGACGGGGGGATCCTACGAGCAGTACTTC
.,TRBV28,.,TRBJ2-7,CASVLSGTSAYEQYF,TGTGCCAGCGTTCTGTCCGGGACTTCCGCCTACGAGCAGTACTTC
.,TRBV6-1,.,TRBJ1-2,CASTKARVAYTF,TGTGCCAGCACAAAGGCCAGGGTGGCCTACACCTTC
once,TRBV4-3,.,TRBJ2-7,CASSQDLGTSYEQYF,TGCGCCAGCAGCCAAGATCTCGGGACATCCTACGAGCAGTACTTC
.,TRBV28,TRBD1,TRBJ1-5,CASSKSGTGGLNQPQHF,TGTGCCAGCAGTAAATCCGGGACAGGGGGCTTGAATCAGCCCCAGCATTTT
.,TRBV5-4,.,TRBJ2-3,CASSGDNTDTQYF,TGTGCCAGCAGCGGGGACAACACAGATACGCAGTATTTT
.,TRBV29-1,TRBD1,TRBJ1-2,CSADRFIENGYTF,TGCAGCGCGGACAGGTTTATTGAGAATGGCTACACCTTC
.,TRBV19,.,TRBJ2-3,CASSIGREADTQYF,TGTGCCAGTAGTATTGGTAGGGAGGCAGATACGCAGTATTTT
.,TRBV4-2,.,TRBJ1-5,CASSQEVTQSGQPQHF,TGTGCCAGCAGCCAAGAGGTGACGCAATCGGGACAGCCCCAGCATTTT
.,TRBV7-2,TRBD1,TRBJ2-3,CASSNTGVDTQYF,TGTGCCAGCAGCAACACAGGGGTAGATACGCAGTATTTT
.,TRBV5-6,TRBD1,TRBJ2-7,CASSLVKSGTGSYEQYF,TGTGCCAGCAGCTTGGTAAAATCCGGGACAGGGTCCTACGAGCAGTACTTC
.,TRBV4-3,TRBD2,TRBJ2-1,CASSQDWGGSYNEQFF,TGCGCCAGCAGCCAAGATTGGGGGGGCTCCTACAATGAGCAGTTCTTC
.,TRBV4-2,.,TRBJ1-4,CASSQDGWRQGGEKLFF,TGTGCCAGCAGCCAAGATGGCTGGCGGCAGGGTGGCGAAAAACTGTTTTTT
.,TRBV28,TRBD1,TRBJ2-7,CASIEAGGTGSYEQYF,TGTGCCAGCATTGAAGCGGGTGGGACAGGGTCCTACGAGCAGTACTTC
.,TRBV9,.,TRBJ2-1,CASSVGGEVLGEQFF,TGTGCCAGCAGCGTAGGGGGAGAGGTGTTGGGGGAGCAGTTCTTC
.,TRBV4-3,TRBD1,TRBJ1-2,CASSQEGQVLDGYTF,TGCGCCAGCAGCCAAGAAGGACAGGTACTGGATGGCTACACCTTC
.,TRBV5-1,TRBD1,TRBJ2-3,CASSDPGQGTDTQYF,TGCGCCAGCAGCGACCCGGGACAGGGAACAGATACGCAGTATTTT